These T cell receptor beta chains were read from a single sample in a study of cytomegalovirus exposure and HLA in healthy donors. Measured with immunoSEQ multiplex PCR; TCRdb has only the in-frame clones, and not every one. The sample records some 95,000 clones, around four fifths being singletons. Source material: PBMCs. The receptor source for this set is a man aged 50-60 years in good health and CMV-seropositive. The CDR3 runs from the conserved cysteine through the conserved F or W. The order of the fields is D gene, J gene, V gene, clone size, CDR3 protein, CDR3 DNA. D genes are given only for firm matches. Clone size is shown for a subset of rows, as once, few, many or a class of expanded clone.

- | TRBJ2-1 | TRBV27 | - | CASRQAGDNEQFF | TGTGCCAGCAGGCAGGCAGGGGACAATGAGCAGTTCTTC
- | TRBJ1-5 | TRBV7-9 | - | CASSPGYSNQPQHF | TGTGCCAGCAGCCCAGGGTATAGCAATCAGCCCCAGCATTTT
- | TRBJ1-5 | TRBV19 | - | CASRSGGPNQPQHF | TGTGCCAGTAGGAGTGGCGGCCCCAATCAGCCCCAGCATTTT
- | TRBJ2-1 | TRBV29-1 | - | CSVDRTNEQFF | TGCAGCGTTGACAGGACTAATGAGCAGTTCTTC
TRBD2 | TRBJ2-2 | TRBV27 | once | CASSSRLLVLAGGEAGELFF | TGTGCCAGCAGTTCGCGATTACTGGTACTAGCGGGGGGCGAGGCCGGGGAGCTGTTTTTT
- | TRBJ1-2 | TRBV6-4 | few | CASSDSRGRGYTF | TGTGCCAGCAGTGACTCCAGGGGCCGTGGCTACACCTTC
TRBD2 | TRBJ2-5 | TRBV27 | once | CASSPHPGLAGTETQYF | TGTGCCAGCAGTCCGCACCCAGGTCTAGCGGGGACAGAGACCCAGTACTTC
- | TRBJ1-5 | TRBV6-5 | - | CASRQTDSNQPQNF | TGTGCCAGCCGTCAGACCGATAGCAATCAGCCCCAGAATTTT
- | TRBJ1-5 | TRBV27 | - | CASRPGNSNQPQNF | TGTGCCAGCAGACCAGGTAACAGCAATCAGCCCCAGAATTTT
- | TRBJ2-7 | TRBV7-9 | - | CASSLGTAAYEQYF | TGTGCCAGCAGCTTAGGGACAGCAGCCTACGAGCAGTACTTC
TRBD1 | TRBJ1-6 | TRBV7-8 | - | CASSLVYDRENSPLHF | TGTGCCAGCAGCTTAGTTTACGACAGGGAGAATTCACCCCTCCACTTT
TRBD2 | TRBJ2-7 | TRBV28 | - | CASSFGGLLNSYEQYF | TGTGCCAGCAGTTTCGGGGGACTACTGAACTCCTACGAGCAGTACTTC
- | TRBJ2-7 | TRBV6-1 | - | CAGGSYEQYF | TGTGCCGGAGGATCCTACGAGCAGTACTTC
- | TRBJ2-7 | TRBV5-1 | - | CASSPDSWTQYF | TGCGCCAGCAGCCCGGACAGCTGGACTCAGTACTTC
- | TRBJ2-3 | TRBV5-1 | - | CASSLDGSTDTQYF | TGCGCCAGCAGCTTGGACGGTAGCACAGATACGCAGTATTTT
TRBD2 | TRBJ2-5 | TRBV19 | - | CASSNRGGQETQYF | TGTGCCAGTAGTAACCGGGGGGGACAAGAGACCCAGTACTTC
- | TRBJ2-4 | TRBV21-1 | - | CASSKPTGTLKNIQYF | TGTGCCAGCAGCAAGCCGACAGGGACCCTCAAAAACATTCAGTACTTC
TRBD1 | TRBJ1-2 | TRBV30 | - | CAWKGQGSGYPF | TGTGCCTGGAAAGGACAGGGCTCTGGCTACCCCTTC
- | TRBJ2-7 | TRBV5-6 | - | CASSTGVTYEQYF | TGTGCCAGCAGCACCGGGGTAACCTACGAGCAGTACTTC
- | TRBJ1-6 | TRBV28 | - | CASDTTDYNSPLHF | TGTGCCAGCGACACGACCGATTATAATTCACCCCTCCACTTT
TRBD1 | TRBJ1-6 | TRBV27 | - | CASSLDREYNSPLHF | TGTGCCAGCAGTTTAGACAGGGAATATAATTCACCCCTCCACTTT
TRBD1 | TRBJ1-5 | TRBV19 | - | CASSIGQGGQPQHF | TGTGCCAGTAGTATAGGACAGGGGGGACAGCCCCAGCATTTT
- | TRBJ2-7 | TRBV27 | - | CASSLLGAHEQYF | TGTGCCAGCAGTTTATTGGGAGCCCACGAGCAGTACTTC
- | TRBJ1-6 | TRBV6-6 | once | CATGVGAVSTNSPLNF | TGTGCCACCGGGGTGGGGGCAGTTAGCACTAATTCACCCCTCAACTTT
TRBD1 | TRBJ2-7 | TRBV25-1 | - | CASSPGGEQYF | TGTGCCAGCAGTCCAGGGGGCGAGCAGTACTTC
- | TRBJ1-2 | TRBV30 | - | CAWSVEIARQENYGYTF | TGTGCCTGGAGTGTAGAGATAGCGAGACAGGAGAACTATGGCTACACCTTC
TRBD1 | TRBJ1-4 | TRBV2 | few | CATNGRGGQGDEKLFF | TGTGCCACCAACGGCCGGGGGGGACAGGGGGATGAAAAACTGTTTTTT
- | TRBJ2-7 | TRBV6-1 | - | CASSESTGLNSYEQYF | TGTGCCAGCAGTGAATCCACAGGGTTAAACTCCTACGAGCAGTACTTC
- | TRBJ1-3 | TRBV5-6 | - | CASSFDRTSGNTIYF | TGTGCCAGCAGCTTCGACAGGACCTCTGGAAACACCATATATTTT
- | TRBJ1-4 | TRBV19 | - | CASSIREYNEKLFF | TGTGCCAGTAGTATACGGGAATATAATGAAAAACTGTTTTTT
TRBD2 | TRBJ2-3 | TRBV30 | - | CAWSFLAGGTDTQYF | TGTGCCTGGAGCTTTTTGGCGGGGGGCACAGATACGCAGTATTTT
- | TRBJ2-3 | TRBV7-2 | - | CASSLVASAYLGDTQYF | TGTGCCAGCAGCTTAGTGGCTAGCGCGTACCTCGGGGATACGCAGTATTTT
TRBD1 | TRBJ1-1 | TRBV6-1 | - | CATWTGTAFF | TGTGCCACCTGGACAGGGACGGCTTTCTTT
- | TRBJ1-1 | TRBV5-5 | few | CASSFSGGVNTEAFF | TGTGCCAGCAGCTTCTCGGGGGGGGTGAACACTGAAGCTTTCTTT
TRBD1 | TRBJ1-6 | TRBV30 | - | CAWSVLGTVDSPLHF | TGTGCCTGGAGTGTACTCGGGACAGTCGATTCACCCCTCCACTTT
TRBD2 | TRBJ2-1 | TRBV10-3 | few | CAISEEASGATYNEQFF | TGTGCCATCAGTGAGGAGGCTAGCGGGGCGACATACAATGAGCAGTTCTTC
- | TRBJ2-5 | TRBV27 | - | CASISHWSEVGETQYF | TGTGCCAGCATTAGTCATTGGAGTGAAGTAGGAGAGACCCAGTACTTC
- | TRBJ1-3 | TRBV30 | once | CAWSNRVNTIYF | TGTGCCTGGAGTAACAGGGTTAACACCATATATTTT
- | TRBJ2-5 | TRBV7-8 | - | CASSLGLQETQYF | TGTGCCAGCAGCTTAGGACTCCAGGAGACCCAGTACTTC